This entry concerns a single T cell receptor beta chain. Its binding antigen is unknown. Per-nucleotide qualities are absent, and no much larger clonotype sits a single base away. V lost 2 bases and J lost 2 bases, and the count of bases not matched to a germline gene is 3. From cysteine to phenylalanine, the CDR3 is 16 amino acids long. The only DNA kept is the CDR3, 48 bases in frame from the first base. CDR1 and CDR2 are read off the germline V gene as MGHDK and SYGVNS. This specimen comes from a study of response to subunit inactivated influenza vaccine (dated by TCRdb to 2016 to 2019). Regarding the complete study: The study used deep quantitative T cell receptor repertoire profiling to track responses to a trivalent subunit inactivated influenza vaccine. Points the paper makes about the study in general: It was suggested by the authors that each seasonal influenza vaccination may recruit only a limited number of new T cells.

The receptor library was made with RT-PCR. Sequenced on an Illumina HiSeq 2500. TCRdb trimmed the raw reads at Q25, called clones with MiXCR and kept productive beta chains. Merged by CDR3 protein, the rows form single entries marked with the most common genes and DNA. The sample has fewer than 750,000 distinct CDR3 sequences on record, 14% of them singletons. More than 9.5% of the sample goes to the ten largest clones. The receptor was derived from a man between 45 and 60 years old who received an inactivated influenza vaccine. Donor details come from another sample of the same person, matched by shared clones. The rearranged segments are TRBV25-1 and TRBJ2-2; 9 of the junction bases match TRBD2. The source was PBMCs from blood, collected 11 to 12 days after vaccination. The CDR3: CASSEERGANTGELFF. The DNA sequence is TGTGCCAGCAGTGAAGAGCGGGGGGCCAACACCGGGGAGCTGTTTTTT.